The TCR beta chain under discussion was sequenced for a study of T cells after yellow fever vaccination. Study results and caveats: Booster sampling recovered most clones from primary vaccination (under 97% CD4, around 90% CD8). Within FACS-sorted repertoires, abundant clonotypes contaminating from the bulk population could be present.

TCRdb itself ran the 5' RACE reads through MiXCR, one entry per CDR3 protein. The data contain 110,000 to 150,000 distinct CDR3 sequences, about 6.2% of them singletons. This clonotype appeared many times. Its antigen is currently unknown. Source: CD4+ T cells sorted from PBMCs, taken 10 days after the yellow fever booster vaccination. The sequence derives from a man aged 30 to 45 who received the YFV17D yellow fever vaccine.

The CDR3 loop is CASSSQGTQYF. In DNA form, the CDR3 reads TGTGCCAGCAGTTCGCAGGGTACGCAGTATTTT. V is TRBV6-2 or TRBV6-3 and J is TRBJ2-3; D perhaps matches TRBD1 (5 bases). V shed 4 bases and J shed 8 bases, with 7 bases lying between them. CDR3 size: 11 residues. The germline V gene has CDR1 MNHEY and CDR2 SVGEGT.